This entry lists 6 T cell receptor beta chains sequenced from one sample in a study of cytomegalovirus exposure and HLA in healthy donors. Amplification used 60 Vbeta primers and 13 Jbeta primers. Here immunoSEQ multiplex PCR was the method, and the copy in TCRdb shows in-frame clones only, minus some. The profile covers some 130,000 clones, with approximately 80% appearing a single time and 0.75% to 0.95% taken by the ten largest. The sequenced sample was PBMCs. These receptors were taken from a woman in her sixties in good health and CMV-seronegative.

V and J are TRBV27 and TRBJ2-3, with TRBD2 identical over 12 bases. Germline V gives CDR1 MNHEY, CDR2 SMNVEV (reference sequence). The CDR3 covers 17 residues. With 5 bases clipped from V and 3 bases from J, the junction kept 9 bases outside the gene matches. The CDR3 loop is CASSLPSGRVTTDTQYF. The DNA of the CDR3 is TGTGCCAGCAGTCTTCCTAGCGGGAGGGTAACAACAGATACGCAGTATTTT.

The chain recombines TRBV6-1 with TRBJ2-5, with 13 bases fitting TRBD2. Trimming at V came to 1 base and at J to 7 bases, leaving 6 bases not matched to a gene. The CDR3 length is 16 residues. Per the germline V gene, CDR1 is MNHNS and CDR2 is SASEGT. The CDR3 coding sequence is TGTGCCAGCAGTGAAGTTCGGACTAGCGGGAGTTGGACCCAGTACTTC. It yields the protein CASSEVRTSGSWTQYF.

The rearrangement joins TRBV5-1 to TRBJ2-2; 11 bases agree with TRBD2. J was trimmed by 6 bases and V by 4 bases; bases with no gene match: 14. The CDR3 loop spans 18 amino acids. Germline V gene data show CDR1 as SGHRS and CDR2 as YFSETQ. CDR3 coding DNA: TGCGCCAGCAGCCCCCCGGGACTAGCGGCCATCCGGGCCGGGGAGCTGTTTTTT. Its translation: CASSPPGLAAIRAGELFF.

The V and J genes are TRBV10-2 and TRBJ1-2; D may be TRBD1 (5 bases). The CDR3 loop spans 15 amino acids. Deletions cut 4 bases from V and 7 bases from J, with 19 bases between. From germline, CDR1 is WSHSY and CDR2 SAAADI. The CDR3 nucleotides read TGCGCCAGCAGTGTAGGACAACTCAGAGGTCCTGGCTACACCTTC. Its protein product is CASSVGQLRGPGYTF.

This sequence joins TRBV6-1 and TRBJ2-7; possible D gene TRBD1, 6 bases. The CDR3 consists of 13 residues. Germline values: CDR1 MNHNS, CDR2 SASEGT. Trimming removed 6 bases from V and 4 bases from J, with 13 bases in between. The CDR3 coding sequence is TGTGCCAGCAGATCAGGGGATGGATACGAGCAGTACTTC. This codes for CASRSGDGYEQYF.

The chain is built from TRBV7-9 and TRBJ1-1; 9 bases align to TRBD1. The CDR3 covers 16 residues. Germline CDR1 reads SEHNR; CDR2 reads FQNEAQ (reference sequence). The J segment lost 4 bases and the V segment lost 2 bases, leaving 8 bases of the junction unmatched. CDR3 in DNA: TGTGCCAGCAGCTTAATGGGACAGGGACTCCTCACTGAAGCTTTCTTT. This gives the protein CASSLMGQGLLTEAFF.